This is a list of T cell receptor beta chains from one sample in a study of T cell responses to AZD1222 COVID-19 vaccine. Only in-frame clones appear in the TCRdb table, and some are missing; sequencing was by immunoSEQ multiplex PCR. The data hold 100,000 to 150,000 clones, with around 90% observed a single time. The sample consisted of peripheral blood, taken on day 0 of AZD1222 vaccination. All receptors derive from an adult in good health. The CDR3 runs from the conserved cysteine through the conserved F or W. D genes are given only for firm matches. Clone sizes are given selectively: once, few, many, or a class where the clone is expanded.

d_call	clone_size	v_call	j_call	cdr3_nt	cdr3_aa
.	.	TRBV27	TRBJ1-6	TGTGCCAGCACCCCCCGGGCAGGGGAAATTCGGGTATCACCCCTCCACTTT	CASTPRAGEIRVSPLHF
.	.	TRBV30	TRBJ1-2	TGTGCCTGGAGTATGAGTTCTGGGTATGGCTACACCTTC	CAWSMSSGYGYTF
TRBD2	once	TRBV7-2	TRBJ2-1	TGTGCCAGCAGCTTATTAGCGGGGAACTACAATGAGCAGTTCTTC	CASSLLAGNYNEQFF
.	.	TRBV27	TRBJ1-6	TGTGCCAGCAGTTTAGGCGGCGGGTCACCCCTCCACTTT	CASSLGGGSPLHF
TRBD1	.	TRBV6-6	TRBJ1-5	TGTGCCAGCAGTTACCGGGACAGTGATCAGCCCCAGCATTTT	CASSYRDSDQPQHF
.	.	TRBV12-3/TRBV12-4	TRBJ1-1	TGTGCCAGCAGTTTGTGGGAGAACACTGAAGCTTTCTTT	CASSLWENTEAFF
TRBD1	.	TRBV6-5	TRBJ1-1	TGTGCCAGCAGTCGACAGGGTGAAGCTTTCTTT	CASSRQGEAFF
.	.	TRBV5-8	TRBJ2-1	TGTGCCAGCAGCTTGGGCAGCGAGTTCTTC	CASSLGSEFF
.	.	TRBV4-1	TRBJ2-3	TGCGCCAGCAGCCAGGGTTGGAGCGGATTCATGAGCACAGATACGCAGTATTTT	CASSQGWSGFMSTDTQYF
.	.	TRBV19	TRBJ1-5	TGTGCCAGTAGTAGCTTGACGGGTTATCAGCCCCAGCATTTT	CASSSLTGYQPQHF